The 21 T cell receptor beta chains reported below all come from one sample, sequenced in a study of spatial heterogeneity in lung cancer. Sample time point: sample taken at primary tumor resection. MiXCR, applied by TCRdb to the 5' RACE reads, yields one record per CDR3 protein. The profile covers approximately 52,000 distinct CDR3 sequences, with less than 5.5% appearing a single time and 11% taken by the ten largest. Sequencing used PBMCs, obtained at surgery. These receptors came from a male donor with early-stage non-small cell lung cancer.

The table lists this clonotype with many counts. The V call is TRBV10-3, the J call TRBJ2-5; unclear D gene. The germline V gene encodes CDR1 ENHRY and CDR2 SYGVKD. There are 15 residues in the CDR3. V lost 3 bases to trimming and J lost 5 bases, with 16 bases between them. CDR3 in DNA: TGTGCCATCAGTGAAGTTTTAGGGCCTGGCGAGACCCAGTACTTC. It translates to CAISEVLGPGETQYF.

This clonotype has a count of ten or more. V and J are TRBV3-1 and TRBJ2-3; weak D call: TRBD2 (6 bases). Germline V gene data show CDR1 as LGHDT and CDR2 as YNNKEL (reference sequence). Between the trimmed V and J ends, which lost 0 bases and 3 bases, there was a span of 13 bases. This CDR3 comprises 16 residues. The CDR3 spells CASSQDLGGTTDTQYF. The DNA of the CDR3 is TGTGCCAGCAGCCAAGATCTTGGCGGGACTACAGATACGCAGTATTTT.

This clonotype occurred many times. The rearrangement links TRBV7-2 to TRBJ2-7, with TRBD1 matching 9 bases. Per germline, CDR1 SGHTA and CDR2 FQGNSA. This CDR3 has 15 amino acids. V shed 1 base, J shed 3 bases, and the junction held 4 bases outside the gene matches. This chain's CDR3 is CASSLVWTGVYEQYF. As DNA, the CDR3 is TGTGCCAGCAGCTTAGTTTGGACAGGGGTCTACGAGCAGTACTTC.

This clonotype has only a few counts. With a much larger clone just one base away, this may be a read error. This sequence joins TRBV7-9 and TRBJ2-5; D may be TRBD1 or TRBD2 (6 bases each). V gave up 6 bases and J gave up 4 bases, with 21 bases separating them. The CDR3 is made up of 16 amino acids. The germline gives CDR1 SEHNR, CDR2 FQNEAQ (reference sequence). The CDR3 protein is CASSWGDTRIRETQYF. CDR3 DNA: TGTGCCAGCAGTTGGGGGGACACAAGAATCCGAGAGACCCAGTACTTC.

On this clonotype itself: With a much larger clone just one base away, this may be a read error. This chain links TRBV6-2 or TRBV6-3 with TRBJ2-7, with 8 bases aligning to TRBD2. The CDR3 totals 16 residues. In germline, CDR1 is MNHEY, CDR2 SVGEGT. The CDR3 loop reads CSSSPPGGITSYEQYF. The CDR3 DNA reads TGTTCCAGCAGTCCCCCGGGGGGGATTACCTCCTACGAGCAGTACTTC.

The sample holds many counts of this clonotype. This rearrangement joins TRBV12-3 or TRBV12-4 to TRBJ2-3; D may match TRBD1 or TRBD2 (5 bases each). V lost 8 bases, J lost 1 base, and 13 bases lay in between. The CDR3 runs 14 residues. CDR3 region: CASLRDHGTDTQYF. In DNA, the CDR3 is TGTGCCAGCCTACGGGACCACGGCACAGATACGCAGTATTTT.

This clonotype was counted ten times or more. The rearrangement links TRBV24-1 to TRBJ2-5; D perhaps matches TRBD2 (6 bases). V lost 9 bases and J 2 bases, leaving 15 bases between the germline ends. Germline lookup yields CDR1 KGHDR and CDR2 SFDVKD. The CDR3 runs 14 residues. In DNA form, the CDR3 reads TGTGCCACCCGTCAGACGGGAGATCAAGAGACCCAGTACTTC. Protein: CATRQTGDQETQYF.

On this clonotype itself: Since a much larger clone is just one base distant, this may be a read error. The chain couples TRBV5-1 to TRBJ1-4; 10 bases align to TRBD1. The CDR3 has 14 residues. Germline trimming cut 2 bases from V and 8 bases from J; bases unmatched to any gene: 3. In germline, CDR1 is SGHRS, CDR2 YFSETQ. CDR3 in amino acids: CASSFGTGDEKLFF. CDR3 in DNA: TGCGCCAGCAGCTTTGGGACAGGGGACGAAAAACTGTTTTTT. The whole variable domain, remainder taken from reference TRBV5-1 and TRBJ1-4, is KAGVTQTPRYLIKTRGQQVTLSCSPISGHRSVSWYQQTPGQGLQFLFEYFSETQRNKGNFPGRFSGRQFSNSRSEMNVSTLELGDSALYLCASSFGTGDEKLFFGSGTQLSVL.

This clonotype has ten or more counts. The chain carries TRBV12-3 or TRBV12-4 and TRBJ2-1, with 9 bases matching TRBD2. The CDR3 is made up of 20 amino acids. Trimming removed 1 base from V and 7 bases from J; junction bases left unmatched: 20. CDR3 bases: TGTGCCAGCAGTTTAGGGTTGGTAGAGGTGGCTAGCGGGATAGTAAATGAGCAGTTCTTC. This gives the protein CASSLGLVEVASGIVNEQFF.

This clonotype was picked up many times. The chain uses TRBV7-8 and TRBJ1-4; D unresolved. The CDR3 length is 12 residues. CDR1 is SGHVS, CDR2 FQNEAQ, per germline. V was shortened by 5 bases and J by 7 bases, with 8 bases between the two germline ends. The CDR3 sequence is CASSLRPEKLFF. CDR3 in DNA: TGTGCCAGCAGCCTCCGTCCTGAAAAACTGTTTTTT.

There are many counts of this clonotype. The V gene is TRBV2, the J gene TRBJ1-4; 8 bases line up with TRBD1. The CDR3 covers 16 residues. V shed 3 bases, J shed 0 bases, and the junction held 3 bases outside the gene matches. Germline V lookup: CDR1 SNHLY, CDR2 FYNNEI. CDR3 nucleotide sequence: TGTGCCAGCAGTGATTGGGGACAGGCAACTAATGAAAAACTGTTTTTT. Residues: CASSDWGQATNEKLFF.

This clonotype occurred many times. The chain recombines TRBV20-1 with TRBJ2-7, with 9 bases matching TRBD2. The V gene's germline CDR1 is DFQATT and CDR2 SNEGSKA (reference sequence). The CDR3 length is 15 residues. J gave up 2 bases and V 4 bases, and 9 bases lay outside the gene matches. CDR3 DNA: TGCAGTGCTAAAGGTTCCTCTAGCGGGACCTACGAGCAGTACTTC. Translation gives CSAKGSSSGTYEQYF.

The table lists this clonotype with many counts. The chain recombines TRBV19 with TRBJ2-7; 7 nucleotides align to TRBD1. V lost 2 bases and J lost 2; bases outside the gene matches: 3. Germline V gene sequence: CDR1 LNHDA, CDR2 SQIVND (reference sequence). This CDR3 contains 14 residues. Written as DNA, the CDR3 is TGTGCCAGTAGTATAAGGGACAGAACCTACGAGCAGTACTTC. Translation gives CASSIRDRTYEQYF.

This clonotype has ten or more counts. The chain uses TRBV6-5 and TRBJ1-1; D gene unclear. Germline V gene sequence: CDR1 MNHEY, CDR2 SVGAGI. This CDR3 contains 15 residues. Trimming shortened V by 2 bases and J by 1 base, and 11 bases separated the two germline ends. CDR3 in DNA: TGTGCCAGCAGTTACACTAGGGTAACGAACACTGAAGCTTTCTTT. It yields the protein CASSYTRVTNTEAFF.

This clonotype was counted at least ten times. The V and J genes are TRBV4-1 and TRBJ2-5; 9 bases line up with TRBD1. The CDR3 consists of 15 residues. With 4 bases clipped from V and 4 bases from J, the junction kept 7 bases outside the gene matches. Germline CDR1 and CDR2: MGHRA and YSYEKL. CDR3 in amino acids: CASSPGTGYRETQYF. DNA for the CDR3: TGCGCCAGCAGCCCCGGGACAGGGTATCGAGAGACCCAGTACTTC.

This clonotype was detected many times. V gene TRBV12-5 combines with J gene TRBJ2-5; no clear D gene. CDR1 is LGHNT and CDR2 is FRNRAP in the germline V gene. With 1 base removed from V and 1 base from J, the gap between germline ends came to 4 bases. The CDR3 is 13 amino acids. The CDR3 spells CASGLDIQETQYF. The DNA of the CDR3 is TGTGCTAGTGGTTTGGACATCCAAGAGACCCAGTACTTC.

This clonotype was counted at least ten times. V is TRBV12-3 or TRBV12-4 and J is TRBJ1-4; a weak D match, TRBD1 (5 bases). Trimming shortened V by 2 bases and J by 7 bases, and 26 bases separated the two germline ends. The CDR3 length is 19 residues. CDR3 nucleotides: TGTGCCAGCAGTTTAATCGTACGCTCGGTGGTCAGGGAGGGTGAAAAACTGTTTTTT. Translating it yields CASSLIVRSVVREGEKLFF.

This clonotype was seen ten or more times. The gene calls are TRBV7-2 and TRBJ1-2; D not certain. The CDR3 has 13 amino acids. Germline CDR1 reads SGHTA; CDR2 reads FQGNSA. V lost 5 bases and J lost 4, with 11 bases in between. CDR3 sequence reads: CASSLRSGYGYTF. CDR3 DNA sequence: TGTGCCAGCAGCCTTCGATCCGGCTATGGCTACACCTTC.

This clonotype was counted only a few times. This chain's CDR3 is CSVSRLGGNEQFF. CDR3 DNA: TGCAGCGTCTCAAGGTTAGGGGGCAATGAGCAGTTCTTC. The chain couples TRBV20-1 to TRBJ2-1; the D gene is possibly TRBD1 (6 bases). This CDR3 is built from 13 residues. Germline loops: CDR1 DFQATT, CDR2 SNEGSKA (reference sequence).

Many counts were recorded for this clonotype. The rearrangement uses TRBV5-4 and TRBJ2-3; 7 nucleotides line up with TRBD1. With V trimmed by 5 bases and J by 5 bases, 5 bases remained unmatched. This CDR3 spans 13 amino acids. Germline V gives CDR1 SGHNT, CDR2 YYREEE (reference sequence). The CDR3 here is CASSLRGQDTQYF. The CDR3 bases are TGTGCCAGCAGTTTGAGGGGGCAAGATACGCAGTATTTT.

This clonotype showed up many times. The chain carries TRBV4-3 and TRBJ1-4; 7 bases align to TRBD1. The CDR3 length is 17 residues. The germline CDR1 and CDR2 sequences are LGHNA and YSLEER. V trimming: 4 bases; J trimming: 8 bases; junction bases outside the gene matches: 16. Written as DNA, the CDR3 is TGCGCCAGCAGCCCCCCGGTAGGCCGAGCAGGGGGGGAAAAACTGTTTTTT. Protein: CASSPPVGRAGGEKLFF.